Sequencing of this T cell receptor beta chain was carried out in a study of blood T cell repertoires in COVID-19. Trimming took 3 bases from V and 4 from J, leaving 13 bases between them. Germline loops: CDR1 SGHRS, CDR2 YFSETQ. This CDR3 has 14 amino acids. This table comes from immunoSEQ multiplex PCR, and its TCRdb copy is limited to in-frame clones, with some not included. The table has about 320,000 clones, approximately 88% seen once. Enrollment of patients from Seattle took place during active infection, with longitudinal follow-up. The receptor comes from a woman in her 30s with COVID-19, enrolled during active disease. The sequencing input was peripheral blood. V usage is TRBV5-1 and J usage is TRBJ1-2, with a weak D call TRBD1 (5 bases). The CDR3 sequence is CASSYGGIGYGYTF. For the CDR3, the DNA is TGCGCCAGCAGCTATGGGGGGATCGGCTATGGCTACACCTTC.